This T cell receptor beta chain comes out of a study of neoadjuvant anti-PD-1 for oral cavity cancer. Study-wide context: Patients without progression got a fourth dose around day 43.

As concerns this clone: Its antigen is not identified.

Between the trimmed V and J ends, which lost 3 bases and 5 bases, there was a span of 8 bases. The CDR3 is made up of 13 amino acids. CDR1 and CDR2 from the germline V gene are SNHLY and FYNNEI. Profiled with immunoSEQ multiplex PCR; TCRdb holds only in-frame clones, not every one. The sample holds approximately 83,000 clones, 84% seen once. PBMCs were not maintained or expanded in culture before analysis. Whole-study findings and limits: With three patients per group, TCR findings need larger cohorts.

The rearrangement links TRBV2 to TRBJ1-5; D is possibly TRBD1 (6 bases). The specimen was PBMCs, collected before nivolumab (anti-PD-1) treatment. The sequence derives from a person aged 40 to 85 with oral cavity squamous cell carcinoma. CDR3 amino acids: CASSEGAYQPQHF. The CDR3 region has the DNA TGTGCCAGCAGTGAGGGGGCGTATCAGCCCCAGCATTTT.